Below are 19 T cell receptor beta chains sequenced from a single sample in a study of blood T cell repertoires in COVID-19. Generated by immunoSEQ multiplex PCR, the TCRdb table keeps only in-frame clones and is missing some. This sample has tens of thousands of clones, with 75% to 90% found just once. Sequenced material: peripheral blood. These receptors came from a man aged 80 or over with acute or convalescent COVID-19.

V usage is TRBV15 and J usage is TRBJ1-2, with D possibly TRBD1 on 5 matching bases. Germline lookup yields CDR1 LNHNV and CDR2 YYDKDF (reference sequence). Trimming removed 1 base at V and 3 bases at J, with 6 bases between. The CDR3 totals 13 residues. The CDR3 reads CATSRGGDYGYTF. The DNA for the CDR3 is TGTGCCACCAGCAGAGGGGGGGACTATGGCTACACCTTC.

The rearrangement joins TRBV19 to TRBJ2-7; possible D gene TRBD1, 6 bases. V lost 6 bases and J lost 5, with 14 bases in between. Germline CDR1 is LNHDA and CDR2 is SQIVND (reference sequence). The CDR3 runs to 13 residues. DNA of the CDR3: TGTGCCAGTAGCCTGACAGGTAGTGACGAGCAGTACTTC. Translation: CASSLTGSDEQYF.

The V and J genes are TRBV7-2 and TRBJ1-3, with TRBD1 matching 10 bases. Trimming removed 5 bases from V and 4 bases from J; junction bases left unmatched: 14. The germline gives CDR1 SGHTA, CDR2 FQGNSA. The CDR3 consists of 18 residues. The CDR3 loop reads CASSPRNPTGGSGNTIYF. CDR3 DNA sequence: TGTGCCAGCAGCCCCCGTAACCCGACAGGGGGCAGCGGAAACACCATATATTTT.

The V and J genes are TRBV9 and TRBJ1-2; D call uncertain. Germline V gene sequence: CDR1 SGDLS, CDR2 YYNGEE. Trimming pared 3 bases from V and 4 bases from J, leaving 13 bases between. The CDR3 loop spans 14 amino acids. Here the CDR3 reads CASSAVSEGYGYTF. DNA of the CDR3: TGTGCCAGCAGCGCTGTCTCCGAGGGCTATGGCTACACCTTC.

The CDR3 loop reads CATSDLGVTAGESTGELFF. In DNA, the CDR3 is TGTGCCACCAGTGATTTGGGCGTTACAGCGGGAGAGAGTACCGGGGAGCTGTTTTTT. The chain joins TRBV24-1 to TRBJ2-2; 8 bases agree with TRBD2. Germline V lookup: CDR1 KGHDR, CDR2 SFDVKD. J gave up 5 bases and V 0 bases, and 13 bases lay outside the gene matches. The CDR3 extends over 19 amino acids.

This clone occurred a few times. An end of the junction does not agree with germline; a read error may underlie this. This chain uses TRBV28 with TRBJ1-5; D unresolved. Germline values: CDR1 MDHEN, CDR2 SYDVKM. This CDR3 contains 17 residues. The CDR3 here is CASTLRESQNSNQPQHF. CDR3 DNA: TGTGCCAGCACTTTACGGGAGAGCCAGAATAGCAATCAGCCCCAGCATTTT.

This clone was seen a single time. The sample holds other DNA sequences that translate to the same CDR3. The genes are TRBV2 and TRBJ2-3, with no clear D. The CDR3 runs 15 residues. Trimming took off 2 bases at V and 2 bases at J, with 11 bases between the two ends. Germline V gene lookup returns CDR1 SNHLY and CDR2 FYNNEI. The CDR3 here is CASSERGRNTDTQYF. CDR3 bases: TGTGCCAGCAGTGAACGTGGCAGAAACACAGATACGCAGTATTTT.

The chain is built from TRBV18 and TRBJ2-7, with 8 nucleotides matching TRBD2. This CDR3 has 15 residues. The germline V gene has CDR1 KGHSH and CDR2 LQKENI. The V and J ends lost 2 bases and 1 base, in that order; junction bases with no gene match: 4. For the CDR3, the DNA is TGTGCCAGCTCACCAAATAGCGGGAATTCCTACGAGCAGTACTTC. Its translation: CASSPNSGNSYEQYF.

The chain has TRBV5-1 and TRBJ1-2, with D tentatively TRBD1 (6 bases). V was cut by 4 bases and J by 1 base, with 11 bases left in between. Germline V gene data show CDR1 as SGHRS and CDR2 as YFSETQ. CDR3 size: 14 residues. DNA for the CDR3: TGCGCCAGCAGCCAGCGGGGACATAACTATGGCTACACCTTC. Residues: CASSQRGHNYGYTF.

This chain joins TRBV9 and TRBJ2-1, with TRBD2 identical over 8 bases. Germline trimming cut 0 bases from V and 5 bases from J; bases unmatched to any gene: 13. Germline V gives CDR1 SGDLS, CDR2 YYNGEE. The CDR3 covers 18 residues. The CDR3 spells CASSVGEGAGERHNEQFF. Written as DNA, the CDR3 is TGTGCCAGCAGCGTAGGAGAAGGAGCGGGAGAGAGGCACAATGAGCAGTTCTTC.

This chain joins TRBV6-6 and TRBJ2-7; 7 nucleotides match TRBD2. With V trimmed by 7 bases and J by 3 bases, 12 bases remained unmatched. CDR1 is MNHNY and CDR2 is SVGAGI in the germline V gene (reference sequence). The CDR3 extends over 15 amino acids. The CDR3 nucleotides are TGTGCCAGCATCCCTAGAGCGGGGTTAATCTACGAGCAGTACTTC. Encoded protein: CASIPRAGLIYEQYF.

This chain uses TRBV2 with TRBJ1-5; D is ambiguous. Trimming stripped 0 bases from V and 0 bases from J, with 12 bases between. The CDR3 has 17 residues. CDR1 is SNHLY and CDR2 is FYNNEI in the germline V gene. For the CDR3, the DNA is TGTGCCAGCAGTGAAGCGCTTCGAACGGGTAGCAATCAGCCCCAGCATTTT. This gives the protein CASSEALRTGSNQPQHF.

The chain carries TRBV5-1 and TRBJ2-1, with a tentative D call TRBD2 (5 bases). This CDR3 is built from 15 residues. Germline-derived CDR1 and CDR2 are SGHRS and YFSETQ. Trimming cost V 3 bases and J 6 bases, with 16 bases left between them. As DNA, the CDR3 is TGCGCCAGCAGCTACCCGGCCGGGGTGGTCAATGAGCAGTTCTTC. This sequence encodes CASSYPAGVVNEQFF. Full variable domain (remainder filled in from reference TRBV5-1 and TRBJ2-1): KAGVTQTPRYLIKTRGQQVTLSCSPISGHRSVSWYQQTPGQGLQFLFEYFSETQRNKGNFPGRFSGRQFSNSRSEMNVSTLELGDSALYLCASSYPAGVVNEQFFGPGTRLTVL.

The chain's CDR3 is CASSSQGSGSYEQYF. CDR3 DNA sequence: TGTGCCAGCAGCTCCCAGGGAAGCGGGAGTTACGAGCAGTACTTC. The V call is TRBV9, the J call TRBJ2-7, with 8 nucleotides matching TRBD2. CDR3 length: 15 amino acids. The junction had 10 bases not matched to a gene; V was cut back by 4 bases and J by 4 bases. Germline V gives CDR1 SGDLS, CDR2 YYNGEE.

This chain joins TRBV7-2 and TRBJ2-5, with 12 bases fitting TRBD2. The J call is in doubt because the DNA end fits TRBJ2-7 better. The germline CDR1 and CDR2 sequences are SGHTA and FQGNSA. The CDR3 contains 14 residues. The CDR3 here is CASTPSGRVGEQYF. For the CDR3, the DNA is TGTGCCAGCACTCCTAGCGGGAGGGTCGGCGAGCAGTACTTC.

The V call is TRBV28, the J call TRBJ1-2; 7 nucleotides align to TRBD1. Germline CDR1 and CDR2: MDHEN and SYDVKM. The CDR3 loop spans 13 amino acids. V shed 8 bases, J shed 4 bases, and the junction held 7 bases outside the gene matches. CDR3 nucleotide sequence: TGTGCCAGCCTGGGACAGTATTCCTATGGCTACACCTTC. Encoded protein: CASLGQYSYGYTF.

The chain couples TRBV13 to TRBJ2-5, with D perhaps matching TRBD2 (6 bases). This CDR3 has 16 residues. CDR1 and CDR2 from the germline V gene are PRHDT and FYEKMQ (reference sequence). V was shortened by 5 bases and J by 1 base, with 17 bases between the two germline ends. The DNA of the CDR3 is TGTGCCAGCAGCCCAAGAGTAGCGGAGACCCAAGAGACCCAGTACTTC. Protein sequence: CASSPRVAETQETQYF.

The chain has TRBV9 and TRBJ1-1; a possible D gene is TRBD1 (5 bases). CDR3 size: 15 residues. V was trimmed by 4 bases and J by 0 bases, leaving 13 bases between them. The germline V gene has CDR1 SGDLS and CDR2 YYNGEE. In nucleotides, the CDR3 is TGTGCCAGCAGCACCGGTGAGACAGTGAACACTGAAGCTTTCTTT. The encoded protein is CASSTGETVNTEAFF.

The DNA of the CDR3 is TGTGCCAGCAGCATTCCCGGGACAGCTAGAATCTATGGCTACACCTTC. It yields the protein CASSIPGTARIYGYTF. The chain links TRBV5-4 to TRBJ1-2, with 7 nucleotides matching TRBD1. The CDR3 runs 16 residues. V shed 4 bases, J shed 4 bases, and the junction held 13 bases outside the gene matches. Germline V gene data show CDR1 as SGHNT and CDR2 as YYREEE (reference sequence).